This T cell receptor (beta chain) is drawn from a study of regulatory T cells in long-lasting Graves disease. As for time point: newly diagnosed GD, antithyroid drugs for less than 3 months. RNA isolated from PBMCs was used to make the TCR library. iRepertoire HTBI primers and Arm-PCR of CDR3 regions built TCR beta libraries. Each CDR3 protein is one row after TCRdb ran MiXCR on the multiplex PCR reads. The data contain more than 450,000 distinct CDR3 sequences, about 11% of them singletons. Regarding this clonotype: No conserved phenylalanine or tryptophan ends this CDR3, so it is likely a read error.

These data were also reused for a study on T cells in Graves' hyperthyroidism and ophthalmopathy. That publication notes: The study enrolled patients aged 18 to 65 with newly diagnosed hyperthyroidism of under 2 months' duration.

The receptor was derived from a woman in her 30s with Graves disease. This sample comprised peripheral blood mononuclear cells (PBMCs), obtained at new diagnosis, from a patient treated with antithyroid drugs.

CDR3 sequence: CASRGTGMVEKLFY. DNA for the CDR3: TGTGCCAGCAGGGGGACAGGGATGGTGGAAAAACTGTTTTAT. V and J are TRBV2 and TRBJ1-4; TRBD1 agrees at 9 bases. V gave up 6 bases and J gave up 8 bases; unmatched junction bases: 7. CDR1 is SNHLY and CDR2 is FYNNEI in the germline V gene. The CDR3 is 14 amino acids.